This T cell receptor (beta chain) was obtained from a study of control samples from healthy donors and cancer patients. The V end was cut by 0 bases, the J end by 5 bases, with 11 bases between. The CDR3 is 14 amino acids. Germline V gene lookup returns CDR1 SGDLS and CDR2 YYNGEE. This clone showed up just once. Here immunoSEQ multiplex PCR was the method, and the copy in TCRdb shows in-frame clones only, minus some. The sample has roughly 59,000 clones; about 92% are singletons. Sequencing used PBMCs. The chain links TRBV9 to TRBJ1-1; D is undetermined. The clonotype comes from a man between 35 and 55 years old with colorectal cancer. The DNA for the CDR3 is TGTGCCAGCAGCGTAGAGGCGGTCTGGACTGAAGCTTTCTTT. Encoded protein: CASSVEAVWTEAFF.